These 22 T cell receptor beta chains originate from one sample sequenced in a study of blood T cells in healthy people across ages. A sample-barcoded 5' primer and a J-beta primer mix were used in a second PCR of roughly 7 to 11 cycles. TCRdb fed the 5' RACE reads into MiXCR, producing one record per CDR3 protein. This sample has under 2 million distinct CDR3 sequences, with about 31% found just once. The sample comprised blood. The receptors shown here come from a woman in her 30s in good health.

There are a few counts of this clonotype. V gene TRBV27 combines with J gene TRBJ2-4; D assignment may be TRBD1 or TRBD2 (5 bases each). This CDR3 has 15 amino acids. Per the germline V gene, CDR1 is MNHEY and CDR2 is SMNVEV (reference sequence). Trimming removed 5 bases from V and 3 bases from J, with 14 bases in between. The CDR3 is CASSLGETFKNIQYF. CDR3 sequence (DNA): TGTGCCAGCAGTCTGGGGGAGACCTTCAAAAACATTCAGTACTTC.

V gene TRBV5-1 combines with J gene TRBJ2-7; no firm D call. This CDR3 region has 16 residues. V shed 0 bases and J shed 2 bases, with 15 bases lying between them. Looked up from germline, CDR1 is SGHRS and CDR2 is YFSETQ. CDR3 sequence: CASSLGPAGLAYEQYF. The CDR3, as DNA: TGCGCCAGCAGCTTGGGTCCAGCCGGGCTTGCCTACGAGCAGTACTTC.

The chain recombines TRBV9 with TRBJ1-2, with D possibly TRBD1 on 5 matching bases. CDR1 and CDR2 from the germline V gene are SGDLS and YYNGEE. This CDR3 comprises 15 residues. The V end lost 3 bases, the J end lost 4 bases, and 16 bases lay between the germline ends. CDR3 residues: CASSARGSDTYGYTF. The CDR3 nucleotides are TGTGCCAGCAGCGCGCGGGGCTCGGACACCTATGGCTACACCTTC.

The chain couples TRBV3-1 to TRBJ2-1; 10 bases line up with TRBD2. Germline CDR1 reads LGHDT; CDR2 reads YNNKEL (reference sequence). J lost 8 bases, V lost 2 bases, and 3 bases had no gene match. The CDR3 has 14 amino acids. The CDR3 sequence is CASSQSLAGDEQFF. Written as DNA, the CDR3 is TGTGCCAGCAGCCAAAGTCTAGCGGGAGATGAGCAGTTCTTC.

The chain links TRBV27 to TRBJ2-1, with 10 positions matching TRBD2. Trimming cost V 6 bases and J 5 bases; bases outside gene matches: 7. The CDR3 is 15 amino acids. Germline V gives CDR1 MNHEY, CDR2 SMNVEV (reference sequence). CDR3 region: CASRRAGGSHNEQFF. CDR3 DNA sequence: TGTGCCAGCAGGAGAGCGGGGGGGTCACACAATGAGCAGTTCTTC.

V is TRBV20-1 and J is TRBJ2-7; 12 nucleotides align to TRBD2. Germline CDR1 DFQATT, CDR2 SNEGSKA (reference sequence). With 1 base clipped from V and 4 bases from J, the junction kept 8 bases outside the gene matches. The CDR3 sequence is 16 residues long. The CDR3 reads CSARGETSGRRYEQYF. The CDR3 nucleotides are TGCAGTGCTAGAGGAGAGACTAGCGGGAGAAGGTACGAGCAGTACTTC.

At least ten counts were recorded for this clonotype. The CDR3 loop reads CASSLLRRTDEQFF. The CDR3 DNA is TGTGCCAGCAGCTTATTACGCAGGACGGATGAGCAGTTCTTC. The rearrangement joins TRBV7-2 to TRBJ2-1; no reliable D call. The CDR3 has 14 residues. The V end was cut by 2 bases, the J end by 8 bases, with 13 bases between. Germline V gives CDR1 SGHTA, CDR2 FQGNSA.

J is TRBJ2-5 and V is TRBV20-1; 16 nucleotides agree with TRBD2. The CDR3 totals 17 residues. Germline V CDR1 and CDR2: DFQATT, SNEGSKA (reference sequence). V lost 1 base to trimming and J lost 5 bases; unmatched junction nucleotides: 7. The CDR3: CSARGAGTSGGGETQYF. DNA of the CDR3: TGCAGTGCTAGAGGGGCCGGGACTAGCGGGGGGGGTGAGACCCAGTACTTC.

As to this clonotype: Being one base from a much bigger clone, this may be a read error. V usage is TRBV7-2 and J usage is TRBJ2-5, with 7 bases aligning to TRBD1. The CDR3 is 13 amino acids. CDR1 is SGHTA and CDR2 is FQGNSA in the germline V gene. CDR3 in amino acids: CASSGRTGEAQYF. The CDR3 DNA sequence: TGTGCCAGCAGCGGCCGGACAGGAGAGGCCCAGTACTTC.

V gene TRBV9 combines with J gene TRBJ2-2; D is perhaps TRBD2 (7 bases). Trimming removed 4 bases at V and 4 bases at J, with 20 bases between. Germline CDR1 and CDR2: SGDLS and YYNGEE. This CDR3 comprises 17 residues. The CDR3 DNA reads TGTGCCAGCAGCCTTCGGGCGGGGGCTACGGGCACCGGGGAGCTGTTTTTT. Translated, it gives CASSLRAGATGTGELFF.

J is TRBJ2-1 and V is TRBV4-1; TRBD2 might be the D (5 bases). Germline CDR1 MGHRA, CDR2 YSYEKL. V was pared by 0 bases and J by 0 bases, with 15 bases between. CDR3 length: 18 amino acids. This CDR3 is CASSQDRGDVSSYNEQFF. The CDR3 bases are TGCGCCAGCAGCCAAGATCGGGGAGACGTAAGCTCCTACAATGAGCAGTTCTTC.

This clonotype was seen repeatedly, ten times or more. V gene TRBV4-2 combines with J gene TRBJ2-7; 8 bases agree with TRBD1. The CDR3 is 14 residues long. The germline V gene encodes CDR1 LGHNA and CDR2 YNFKEQ. The trim removed 2 bases at V and 2 bases at J, leaving 2 bases unmatched. CDR3 DNA sequence: TGTGCCAGCAGCCAACCGGACAGGGCCTACGAGCAGTACTTC. This gives the protein CASSQPDRAYEQYF.

The chain combines TRBV11-2 with TRBJ2-7, with 8 bases identical to TRBD2. The end of the DNA aligns better with TRBJ2-5, so the J call may be wrong. Germline values: CDR1 SGHAT, CDR2 FQNNGV. The CDR3 is made up of 14 amino acids. DNA of the CDR3: TGTGCCAGCAGCTTTGCGGGGGGAGGGGAGACCCAGTACTTC. This gives the protein CASSFAGGGETQYF.

This clonotype was seen only a few times. CDR3 bases: TGTGCCTGGAGTCACACGGGGGGCACAGATACGCAGTATTTT. This sequence encodes CAWSHTGGTDTQYF. The chain carries TRBV30 and TRBJ2-3, with D perhaps TRBD2 (6 bases). This CDR3 region has 14 residues. Looked up from germline, CDR1 is GTSNPN and CDR2 is SVGIG (reference sequence). Trimming removed 2 bases from V and 1 base from J, with 10 bases in between.

In its sample, this clonotype was seen many times. The chain combines TRBV6-5 with TRBJ1-1; possible D gene TRBD1, 6 bases. CDR1 is MNHEY and CDR2 is SVGAGI in the germline V gene. The CDR3 length is 14 residues. V lost 3 bases, J lost 2 bases, and 10 bases lay in between. CDR3 in DNA: TGTGCCAGCAGTTATATCAGGGGAAACACTGAAGCTTTCTTT. Translated, it gives CASSYIRGNTEAFF.

V and J are TRBV9 and TRBJ2-5; 7 bases align to TRBD1. The CDR3 is made up of 16 amino acids. The J segment lost 0 bases and the V segment lost 1 base, leaving 6 bases of the junction unmatched. Germline CDR1 and CDR2: SGDLS and YYNGEE. CDR3: CASSVSGDSDQETQYF. As DNA, the CDR3 is TGTGCCAGCAGCGTATCCGGGGACAGCGACCAAGAGACCCAGTACTTC.

This clonotype occurred a few times. This rearrangement joins TRBV10-2 to TRBJ2-1; 8 bases are a match to TRBD2. Germline V gives CDR1 WSHSY, CDR2 SAAADI. Losses at the gene ends were 3 bases for V and 4 bases for J; bases not matched to a gene: 5. This CDR3 is 15 amino acids long. Here the CDR3 reads CASSDPGGPYNEQFF. The CDR3 DNA reads TGCGCCAGCAGTGACCCGGGGGGGCCTTACAATGAGCAGTTCTTC.

The rearrangement uses TRBV5-1 and TRBJ2-1; 8 nucleotides line up with TRBD1. V lost 0 bases to trimming and J lost 7 bases; unmatched junction nucleotides: 9. Germline V gene data show CDR1 as SGHRS and CDR2 as YFSETQ. The CDR3 sequence is 16 residues long. The chain's CDR3 is CASSLAPSGGINEQFF. For the CDR3, the DNA is TGCGCCAGCAGCTTGGCCCCATCAGGGGGCATAAATGAGCAGTTCTTC.

The chain links TRBV12-3 or TRBV12-4 to TRBJ1-1, with 10 bases matching TRBD1. The CDR3 is made up of 14 amino acids. Germline trimming cut 6 bases from V and 7 bases from J; bases unmatched to any gene: 8. CDR3: CASSRTGGWGEAFF. The CDR3 DNA reads as TGTGCCAGCAGCCGGACAGGGGGGTGGGGTGAAGCTTTCTTT.

This clonotype was detected ten times or more. The chain is built from TRBV29-1 and TRBJ1-2; D ambiguous. The CDR3 spans 11 residues. CDR1 and CDR2 from the germline V gene are SQVTM and ANQGSEA. The germline V and J ends were trimmed by 3 bases and 6 bases, with 8 bases remaining between them. CDR3 loop: CSVEGVNGYTF. The CDR3 DNA sequence: TGCAGCGTTGAGGGAGTAAATGGCTACACCTTC.

J is TRBJ1-1 and V is TRBV3-1; no definite D call. CDR3 length: 15 amino acids. Germline V CDR1 and CDR2: LGHDT, YNNKEL (reference sequence). The V gene lost 0 bases and the J gene lost 1 base, with 9 bases spanning the gap. CDR3 DNA: TGTGCCAGCAGCCAAGAGGGGTACCCGAACACTGAAGCTTTCTTT. Translating it yields CASSQEGYPNTEAFF.

Notes on this clonotype: Compared with germline, one end of the junction differs, possibly owing to a read error. The CDR3 DNA sequence: TGCGGCGTTGGACAGGGCCAGGGCTACACCTTC. It yields the protein CGVGQGQGYTF. The J gene is TRBJ1-2, the V gene TRBV29-1; 8 bases fit TRBD1. CDR3 length: 11 amino acids. CDR1 and CDR2 from the germline V gene are SQVTM and ANQGSEA.